This TCR beta chain stems from a study of lymphopenia after photon versus proton radiotherapy. V shed 4 bases and J shed 8 bases, with 15 bases lying between them. Germline CDR1 is SNHLY and CDR2 is FYNNEI. The CDR3 runs 14 residues. TCRdb's table, derived via immunoSEQ multiplex PCR, lists solely in-frame clones and lacks some. Here the sample spans roughly 7,300 clones, approximately 93% being singletons. The TCR comes from a woman in her 50s with cholangiocarcinoma. The sequenced sample was peripheral blood, obtained from a patient treated with photon-based radiotherapy. The J gene is TRBJ1-5, the V gene TRBV2, with no clear D. In nucleotides, the CDR3 is TGTGCCAGCAGTGCCGAGACAACCCCCGAGCCCCAGCATTTT. This translates into CASSAETTPEPQHF.